This paragraph covers one T cell receptor (beta chain) sequence. The data originate from a study of T cells after yellow fever vaccination. The V gene's germline CDR1 is DFQATT and CDR2 SNEGSKA (reference sequence). The CDR3 consists of 16 residues. V was trimmed by 0 bases and J by 7 bases, leaving 21 bases between them. TCR cDNA was made by 5'RACE template switching, adding a universal primer site and UMIs. TCRdb itself ran the 5' RACE reads through MiXCR, one entry per CDR3 protein. The sample carries about 85,000 distinct CDR3 sequences, approximately 12% recorded once. Study-level findings and limits: Most clones from primary vaccination resurfaced after the booster (around 95% CD4, over 75% CD8). Repertoires sorted by FACS could include abundant clonotypes that are contaminants from the bulk population.

This specimen was CD8+ T cells not binding an NS4B(214-222) dextramer, sorted from PBMCs, taken roughly 23 days after the first yellow fever vaccination. The chain couples TRBV20-1 to TRBJ2-5; D may correspond to TRBD1 or TRBD2 (5 bases each). The source is a man between 18 and 35 years old who received the YFV17D yellow fever vaccine. The CDR3, as DNA: TGCAGTGCTAGAGATTTGTCCGGGACCAAGGGAACGACCCAGTACTTC. Its translation is CSARDLSGTKGTTQYF.